These 3 T cell receptor beta chains came from one sample sequenced in a study of T cell changes during pregnancy in multiple sclerosis. Libraries were prepared by immunoSEQ multiplex PCR; TCRdb keeps only in-frame clonotypes and omits some of them. The repertoire holds tens of thousands of clones, with around 90% as singletons. The specimen sequenced was PBMCs (not recorded whether the cells were cultured). These receptors were taken from a female donor with multiple sclerosis, enrolled in a pregnancy study.

The chain's CDR3 is CASSETGTGRLSWAKNIQYF. DNA for the CDR3: TGTGCCAGCAGTGAAACCGGGACAGGGAGGTTGAGTTGGGCCAAAAACATTCAGTACTTC. This sequence joins TRBV2 and TRBJ2-4; 9 nucleotides align to TRBD1. The CDR3 loop spans 20 amino acids. J lost 1 base, V lost 2 bases, and 15 bases had no gene match. Germline CDR1 and CDR2: SNHLY and FYNNEI.

This chain uses TRBV29-1 with TRBJ2-3, with D unclear. V lost 7 bases to trimming and J lost 0 bases, with 8 bases between them. The germline V gene encodes CDR1 SQVTM and CDR2 ANQGSEA. The CDR3 is 12 amino acids. The CDR3 loop reads CSALPSTDTQYF. CDR3 bases: TGCAGCGCCCTTCCTAGCACAGATACGCAGTATTTT.

The rearrangement links TRBV4-3 to TRBJ2-2, with 8 bases that match TRBD1. Trimming took 0 bases from V and 7 from J; bases not matched to a gene: 4. The germline V gene encodes CDR1 LGHNA and CDR2 YSLEER. The CDR3 spans 15 residues. The CDR3 spells CASSQEQGAHGELFF. The CDR3 nucleotides are TGCGCCAGCAGCCAAGAGCAGGGGGCACACGGGGAGCTGTTTTTT.